These 6 T cell receptor beta chains originate from one sample sequenced in a study of blood T cell repertoires in COVID-19. Only in-frame clones appear in the TCRdb table, and some are missing; sequencing was by immunoSEQ multiplex PCR. Of about 12,000 clones in the sample, 73% are singletons; the top ten hold around 30%. Sequenced sample: peripheral blood. Receptors were obtained from a human donor in a cohort sampled during active COVID-19.

This chain links TRBV5-4 with TRBJ2-7, with 9 bases identical to TRBD1. The V and J ends lost 0 bases and 2 bases, in that order; junction bases with no gene match: 3. The CDR3 is 15 amino acids. Per the germline V gene, CDR1 is SGHNT and CDR2 is YYREEE (reference sequence). This chain's CDR3 is CASSLGQGVTYEQYF. The CDR3 bases are TGTGCCAGCAGCTTGGGACAGGGGGTTACCTACGAGCAGTACTTC.

This clone was detected a few times. The chain couples TRBV5-4 to TRBJ1-1; D is possibly TRBD1 (5 bases). Germline CDR1 and CDR2: SGHNT and YYREEE (reference sequence). V was shortened by 3 bases and J by 2 bases, with 14 bases between the two germline ends. This CDR3 spans 15 amino acids. Here the CDR3 reads CASSWGRRPNTEAFF. In nucleotides, the CDR3 is TGTGCCAGCAGCTGGGGGAGGAGGCCTAACACTGAAGCTTTCTTT.

V and J are TRBV11-1 and TRBJ2-1; the match to TRBD2 covers 7 bases. Germline V gene sequence: CDR1 SGHAT, CDR2 FQDESV (reference sequence). V trimming: 1 base; J trimming: 4 bases; junction bases outside the gene matches: 7. The CDR3 length is 16 residues. The CDR3 coding sequence is TGTGCCAGCAGCTTAGACCTTAGCGGGTCATACAATGAGCAGTTCTTC. It specifies CASSLDLSGSYNEQFF. Full variable domain (outside the CDR3, taken from reference TRBV11-1 and TRBJ2-1): EAEVAQSPRYKITEKSQAVAFWCDPISGHATLYWYRQILGQGPELLVQFQDESVVDDSQLPKDRFSAERLKGVDSTLKIQPAELGDSAMYLCASSLDLSGSYNEQFFGPGTRLTVL.

The V and J genes are TRBV2 and TRBJ1-5; TRBD1 matches 10 bases. V dropped 4 bases and J dropped 4; count of bases not matched to a gene: 4. CDR1 SNHLY and CDR2 FYNNEI come from the germline V gene. The CDR3 consists of 15 residues. CDR3 in amino acids: CASSGRTGGNQPQHF. DNA for the CDR3: TGTGCCAGCAGTGGGAGGACAGGGGGAAATCAGCCCCAGCATTTT.

The CDR3 reads CASSGRRGGKNEQFF. The CDR3 bases are TGTGCCAGCAGCGGCCGACGCGGGGGTAAGAATGAGCAGTTCTTC. This chain links TRBV9 with TRBJ2-1; 7 nucleotides line up with TRBD2. CDR1 is SGDLS and CDR2 is YYNGEE in the germline V gene. The CDR3 runs to 15 residues. The V segment lost 3 bases and the J segment 7 bases; nucleotides outside the gene matches: 10.

This clone was counted a single time. The chain uses TRBV6-5 and TRBJ1-5; TRBD1 matches 10 bases. Trimming took 7 bases from V and 4 from J; bases not matched to a gene: 1. The CDR3 contains 13 residues. Germline values: CDR1 MNHEY, CDR2 SVGAGI. CDR3 sequence (DNA): TGTGCCAGCATGGACAGGGGGAATCAGCCCCAGCATTTT. Translating gives CASMDRGNQPQHF.